Listed below are T cell receptor beta chains from one sample, sequenced in a study of T cells expressing NK-cell markers. TCRdb reanalyzed the 5' RACE reads and collapses them to one entry per CDR3 protein, without DNA. The listing contains about 170,000 distinct CDR3 sequences. The specimen was blood T cells: a sorted CD56 or NKG2C T cell subset, CD4+ or CD8+ T cells, or bulk PBMC T cells (not recorded which). These receptors all stem from a man aged 18-70 years in good health. The CDR3 runs from the conserved cysteine through the conserved F or W. Not every row has a clone size; where given, it reads once, few, many or a size class.

>medium-sized|TRBJ2-7|TRBV2
CASLNGGPYEQYF
>NA|TRBJ2-7|TRBV30
CAWSVQAGEYF
>NA|TRBJ2-1|TRBV12-3/TRBV12-4
CASSSGALGQFF
>NA|TRBJ2-1|TRBV11-2
CASSLSLGPQGPENEQFF
>NA|TRBJ2-2|TRBV11-2
CASIMVGVDNTGELFF
>NA|TRBJ1-2|TRBV9
CASSPPSRGEANYGYTF
>NA|TRBJ2-5|TRBV15
CATSRAATLQETQYF
>NA|TRBJ1-1|TRBV5-6
CASSLMGHSRNTEAFF
>NA|TRBJ2-5|TRBV12-3/TRBV12-4
CASSRTGTAQETQYF
>NA|TRBJ1-1|TRBV12-3/TRBV12-4
CASRAGSFEAFF
>NA|TRBJ1-2|TRBV28
CASGLGTGANYGYTF
>NA|TRBJ1-2|TRBV19
CASTFGTGDGYTF
>NA|TRBJ2-1|TRBV6-5
CASSYSNLAPGFF
>NA|TRBJ2-1|TRBV7-9
CASSSGLATNEQFF
>NA|TRBJ2-7|TRBV7-9
CASRGVAQGPGYEQYF
>NA|TRBJ1-1|TRBV25-1
CASSEWGGQGLWEAFF
>NA|TRBJ2-1|TRBV4-1
CASSQDSDSGGPNSTYNEQFF